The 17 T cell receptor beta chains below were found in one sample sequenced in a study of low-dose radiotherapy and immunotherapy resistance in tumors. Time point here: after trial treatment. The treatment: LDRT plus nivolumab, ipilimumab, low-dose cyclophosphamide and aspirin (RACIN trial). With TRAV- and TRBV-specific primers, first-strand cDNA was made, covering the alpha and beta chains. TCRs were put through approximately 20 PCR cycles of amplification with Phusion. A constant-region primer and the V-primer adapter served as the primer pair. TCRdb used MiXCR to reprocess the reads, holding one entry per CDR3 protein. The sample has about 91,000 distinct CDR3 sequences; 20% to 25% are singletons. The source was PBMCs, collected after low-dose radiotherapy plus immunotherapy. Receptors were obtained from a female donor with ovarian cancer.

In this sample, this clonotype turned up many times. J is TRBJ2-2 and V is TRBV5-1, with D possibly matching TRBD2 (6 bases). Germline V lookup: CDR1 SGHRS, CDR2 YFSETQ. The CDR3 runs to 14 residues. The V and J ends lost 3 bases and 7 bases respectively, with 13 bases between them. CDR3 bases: TGCGCCAGCAGCTACCGGGAGAATATCGGGGAGCTGTTTTTT. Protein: CASSYRENIGELFF.

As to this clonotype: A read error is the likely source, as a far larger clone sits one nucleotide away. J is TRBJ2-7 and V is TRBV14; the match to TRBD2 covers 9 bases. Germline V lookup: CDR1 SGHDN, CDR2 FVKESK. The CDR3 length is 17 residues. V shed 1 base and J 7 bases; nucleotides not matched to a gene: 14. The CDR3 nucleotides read TGTGCCAGCAGCCAAGTACCCTGGGCGGGAGGGCCAGGTGAGCAGTACTTC. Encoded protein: CASSQVPWAGGPGEQYF.

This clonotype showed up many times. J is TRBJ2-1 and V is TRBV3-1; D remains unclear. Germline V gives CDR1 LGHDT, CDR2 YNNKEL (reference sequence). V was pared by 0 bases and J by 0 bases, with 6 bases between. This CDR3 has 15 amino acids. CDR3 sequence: CASSQDLNSYNEQFF. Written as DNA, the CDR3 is TGTGCCAGCAGCCAAGATTTGAACTCCTACAATGAGCAGTTCTTC.

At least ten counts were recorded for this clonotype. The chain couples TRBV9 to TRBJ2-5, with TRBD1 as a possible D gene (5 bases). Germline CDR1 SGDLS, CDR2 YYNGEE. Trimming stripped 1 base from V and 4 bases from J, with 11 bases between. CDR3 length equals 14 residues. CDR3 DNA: TGTGCCAGCAGCGTAATGCCAGGGCGAGAGACCCAGTACTTC. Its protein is CASSVMPGRETQYF. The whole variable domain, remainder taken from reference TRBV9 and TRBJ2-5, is DSGVTQTPKHLITATGQRVTLRCSPRSGDLSVYWYQQSLDQGLQFLIQYYNGEERAKGNILERFSAQQFPDLHSELNLSSLELGDSALYFCASSVMPGRETQYFGPGTRLLVL.

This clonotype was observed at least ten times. CDR3: CASSLSRRSTNTGELFF. The CDR3 DNA sequence: TGTGCCAGCAGCTTAAGTCGCAGGTCAACGAACACCGGGGAGCTGTTTTTT. The V call is TRBV7-3, the J call TRBJ2-2; D is unclear. The CDR3 totals 17 residues. Germline V CDR1 and CDR2: SGHTA, FQGTGA. Trimming shortened V by 1 base and J by 0 bases, and 12 bases separated the two germline ends.

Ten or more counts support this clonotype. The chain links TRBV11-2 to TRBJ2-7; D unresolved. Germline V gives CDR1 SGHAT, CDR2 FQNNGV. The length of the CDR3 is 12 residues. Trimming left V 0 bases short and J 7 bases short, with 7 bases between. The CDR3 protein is CASSLDRWEQYF. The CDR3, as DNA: TGTGCCAGCAGCTTAGATCGCTGGGAGCAGTACTTC.

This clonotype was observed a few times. The CDR3 is CASYRVGATEAFF. CDR3 in DNA: TGTGCCAGCTACAGGGTTGGGGCGACTGAAGCTTTCTTT. This sequence joins TRBV6-2 or TRBV6-3 and TRBJ1-1; D possibly corresponds to TRBD1 (6 bases). This CDR3 has 13 residues. V was clipped by 8 bases and J by 5 bases, with 15 bases between them. Germline V CDR1 and CDR2: MNHEY, SVGEGT.

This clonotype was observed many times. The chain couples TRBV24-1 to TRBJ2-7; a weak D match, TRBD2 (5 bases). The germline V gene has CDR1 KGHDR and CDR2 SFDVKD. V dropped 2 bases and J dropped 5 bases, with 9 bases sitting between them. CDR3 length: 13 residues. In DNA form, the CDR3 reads TGTGCCACCAGTGATTATACTAGGGACGAGCAGTACTTC. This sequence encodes CATSDYTRDEQYF.

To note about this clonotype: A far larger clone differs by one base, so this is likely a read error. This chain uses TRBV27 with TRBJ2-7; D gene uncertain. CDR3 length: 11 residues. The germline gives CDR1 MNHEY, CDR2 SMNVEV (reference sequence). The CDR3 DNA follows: TGTGCCACCAGTCGCTTGGACCAACAGTACTTC. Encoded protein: CATSRLDQQYF.

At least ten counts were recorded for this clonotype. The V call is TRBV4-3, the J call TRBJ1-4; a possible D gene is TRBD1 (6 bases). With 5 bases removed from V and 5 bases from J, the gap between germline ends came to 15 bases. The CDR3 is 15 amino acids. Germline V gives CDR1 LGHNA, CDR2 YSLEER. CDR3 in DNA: TGCGCCAGCAGCGCTACCGGGACAAGGAATGAAAAACTGTTTTTT. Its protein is CASSATGTRNEKLFF.

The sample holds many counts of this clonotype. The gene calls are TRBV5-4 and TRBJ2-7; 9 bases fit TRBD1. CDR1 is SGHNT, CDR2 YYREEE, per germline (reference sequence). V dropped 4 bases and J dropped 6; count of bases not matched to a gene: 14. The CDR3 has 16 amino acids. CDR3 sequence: CASSPAYRGLGSEQYF. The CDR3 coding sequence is TGTGCCAGCAGCCCGGCGTACAGGGGGCTGGGCAGCGAGCAGTACTTC.

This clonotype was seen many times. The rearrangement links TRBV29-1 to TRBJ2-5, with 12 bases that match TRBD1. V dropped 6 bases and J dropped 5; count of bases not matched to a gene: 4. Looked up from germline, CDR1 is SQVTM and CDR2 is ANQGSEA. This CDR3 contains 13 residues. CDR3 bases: TGCAGCGTGGTCGGGACAGGGGGCGAGACCCAGTACTTC. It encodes CSVVGTGGETQYF.

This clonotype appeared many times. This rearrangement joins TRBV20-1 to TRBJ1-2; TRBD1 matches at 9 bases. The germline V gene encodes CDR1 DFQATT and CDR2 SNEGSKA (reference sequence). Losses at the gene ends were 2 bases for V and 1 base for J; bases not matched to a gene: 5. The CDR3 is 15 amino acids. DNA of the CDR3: TGCAGTGCTAGATCCGGGACAGGGATTAACTATGGCTACACCTTC. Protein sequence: CSARSGTGINYGYTF.

CDR3 nucleotide sequence: TGTGCCAGCAGTTTAAGAGCGGGGGGCGGTACGCAGTATTTT. Its translation: CASSLRAGGGTQYF. The gene calls are TRBV27 and TRBJ2-3, with TRBD2 matching over 9 bases. The trim removed 2 bases at V and 8 bases at J, leaving 5 bases unmatched. The CDR3 runs 14 residues. Germline V CDR1 and CDR2: MNHEY, SMNVEV (reference sequence).

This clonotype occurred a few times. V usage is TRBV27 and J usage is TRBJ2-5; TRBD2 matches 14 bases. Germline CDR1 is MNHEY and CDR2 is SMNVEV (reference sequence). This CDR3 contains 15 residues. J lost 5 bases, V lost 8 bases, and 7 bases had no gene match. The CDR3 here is CASATSGGAWETQYF. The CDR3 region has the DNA TGTGCCAGCGCGACTAGCGGGGGGGCTTGGGAGACCCAGTACTTC.

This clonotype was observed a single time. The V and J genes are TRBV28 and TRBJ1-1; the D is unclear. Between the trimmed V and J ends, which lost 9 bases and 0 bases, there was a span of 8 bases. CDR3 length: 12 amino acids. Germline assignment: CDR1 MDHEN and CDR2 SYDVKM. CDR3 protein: CASTQMNTEAFF. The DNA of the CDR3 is TGTGCCAGTACTCAGATGAACACTGAAGCTTTCTTT.

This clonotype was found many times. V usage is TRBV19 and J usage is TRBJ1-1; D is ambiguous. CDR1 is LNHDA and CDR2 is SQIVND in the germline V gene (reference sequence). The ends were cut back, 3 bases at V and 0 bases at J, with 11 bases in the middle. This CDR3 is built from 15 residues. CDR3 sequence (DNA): TGTGCCAGTAGTATGACTACTCGGGTGAACACTGAAGCTTTCTTT. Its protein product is CASSMTTRVNTEAFF.